These 9 T cell receptor beta chains originate from one sample sequenced in a study of shared clonotypes between healthy human individuals. Profiled with immunoSEQ multiplex PCR; TCRdb holds only in-frame clones, not every one. The table has about 550,000 clones, around 95% seen once. Naive-designated CD8 cells lacked CD45RO, were positively enriched for CCR7, and omitted terminally differentiated effector memory CD45RA+ cells. Sequencing used naive CD8+ T cells sorted from blood. These receptors were obtained from a woman in her 30s in good health.

This chain joins TRBV27 and TRBJ1-2; a weak D match, TRBD1 (6 bases). The V and J ends lost 3 bases and 4 bases respectively, with 9 bases between them. The CDR3 loop spans 13 amino acids. Germline loops: CDR1 MNHEY, CDR2 SMNVEV (reference sequence). The CDR3 region is CASSFLGAYGYTF. The CDR3 nucleotides read TGTGCCAGCAGTTTTCTGGGGGCCTATGGCTACACCTTC.

The chain recombines TRBV7-9 with TRBJ1-2; TRBD1 is a possible D gene (6 bases). The CDR3 spans 16 residues. CDR1 is SEHNR, CDR2 FQNEAQ, per germline (reference sequence). Trimming removed 3 bases at V and 7 bases at J, with 21 bases between. The CDR3 DNA follows: TGTGCCAGCAGCTTGACGGAGGGCAGGGGAGAAGGTGGCTACACCTTC. Its translation: CASSLTEGRGEGGYTF.

This rearrangement joins TRBV2 to TRBJ2-7; 9 bases match TRBD1. This CDR3 spans 13 amino acids. Germline loops: CDR1 SNHLY, CDR2 FYNNEI. J was trimmed by 3 bases and V by 6 bases; bases with no gene match: 3. The DNA of the CDR3 is TGTGCCAGCAGCTCGGGACAGGGCTACGAGCAGTACTTC. This sequence encodes CASSSGQGYEQYF.

V gene TRBV18 combines with J gene TRBJ1-5, with D perhaps TRBD1 (6 bases). Per the germline V gene, CDR1 is KGHSH and CDR2 is LQKENI. The ends were cut back, 2 bases at V and 0 bases at J, with 11 bases in the middle. CDR3 size: 16 residues. CDR3 amino acids: CASSPSGVVSNQPQHF. The CDR3 coding sequence is TGTGCCAGCTCACCATCAGGGGTGGTTAGCAATCAGCCCCAGCATTTT. Drawing the rest from reference TRBV18 and TRBJ1-5, the complete variable domain is NAGVMQNPRHLVRRRGQEARLRCSPMKGHSHVYWYRQLPEEGLKFMVYLQKENIIDESGMPKERFSAEFPKEGPSILRIQQVVRGDSAAYFCASSPSGVVSNQPQHFGDGTRLSIL.

With respect to this clone: Other DNA sequences in the same sample also yield this CDR3. The chain links TRBV5-4 to TRBJ2-7; D is possibly TRBD2 (6 bases). The CDR3 has 13 amino acids. V lost 4 bases and J 2 bases, leaving 10 bases between the germline ends. Looked up from germline, CDR1 is SGHNT and CDR2 is YYREEE (reference sequence). This CDR3 reads CASSLWGAYEQYF. The CDR3 DNA follows: TGTGCCAGCAGCCTCTGGGGGGCCTACGAGCAGTACTTC.

This chain uses TRBV7-9 with TRBJ2-1; 7 bases are a match to TRBD1. The germline CDR1 and CDR2 sequences are SEHNR and FQNEAQ (reference sequence). The CDR3 is made up of 14 amino acids. Trimming at V came to 3 bases and at J to 7 bases, leaving 6 bases not matched to a gene. Here the CDR3 DNA reads TGTGCCAGCAGCTTGAGACAGGGAGATAATGAGCAGTTCTTC. It codes for CASSLRQGDNEQFF. Full variable domain (outside the CDR3, taken from reference TRBV7-9 and TRBJ2-1): DTGVSQNPRHKITKRGQNVTFRCDPISEHNRLYWYRQTLGQGPEFLTYFQNEAQLEKSRLLSDRFSAERPKGSFSTLEIQRTEQGDSAMYLCASSLRQGDNEQFFGPGTRLTVL.

The chain is built from TRBV7-9 and TRBJ2-3; D is uncertain. The CDR3 is 16 residues long. The ends were cut back, 3 bases at V and 0 bases at J, with 13 bases in the middle. Germline CDR1 SEHNR, CDR2 FQNEAQ (reference sequence). The chain's CDR3 is CASSFHPRVSTDTQYF. The CDR3 coding sequence is TGTGCCAGCAGCTTCCACCCTCGGGTTAGCACAGATACGCAGTATTTT.

The V gene is TRBV6-5, the J gene TRBJ1-5; possible D gene TRBD1, 5 bases. The germline V gene encodes CDR1 MNHEY and CDR2 SVGAGI. Trimming cost V 5 bases and J 0 bases, with 8 bases left between them. The CDR3 spans 14 residues. The CDR3 loop reads CASSVTASNQPQHF. Here the CDR3 DNA reads TGTGCCAGCAGTGTGACAGCTAGCAATCAGCCCCAGCATTTT.

The chain uses TRBV7-9 and TRBJ2-7, with D perhaps matching TRBD2 (5 bases). V lost 2 bases to trimming and J lost 5 bases, with 13 bases between them. Germline V gene sequence: CDR1 SEHNR, CDR2 FQNEAQ (reference sequence). The CDR3 is 14 amino acids. The CDR3 protein is CASSLLAGSHEQYF. The CDR3 DNA reads TGTGCCAGCAGCTTACTGGCGGGTTCCCACGAGCAGTACTTC.